These T cell receptor beta chains were read from a single sample in a study of shared T cell receptors in the human thymus. Method: immunoSEQ multiplex PCR; TCRdb's copy keeps in-frame clones and lacks some. Of some 660,000 clones listed, roughly 86% are singletons. These data are also associated with another study on human thymus T cells.

Sequenced input: thymocytes. Every receptor here comes from a boy less than two years old with a congenital heart defect. Each CDR3 is given with its conserved first and last residue. The order of the fields is clone size, D gene, V gene, J gene, CDR3 DNA, CDR3 protein. D genes are given only for firm matches. Some rows have no size entry. The others give once, few or many, or a class for an expanded clone.

NA,TRBD2,TRBV6-1,TRBJ2-1,TGTGCCAGCAGTGATGGCCCCGGGCCTAGCGGGGGAGACGACAATGAGCAGTTCTTC,CASSDGPGPSGGDDNEQFF
NA,TRBD2,TRBV5-4,TRBJ2-1,TGTGCCAGCAGTTTCGGACTAGCGGACTACAATGAGCAGTTCTTC,CASSFGLADYNEQFF
NA,NA,TRBV6-5,TRBJ1-5,TGTGCCAGCAGTTACTCATGGGGAGACAATCAGCCCCAGCATTTT,CASSYSWGDNQPQHF
NA,NA,TRBV7-2,TRBJ2-1,TGTGCCAGCAGCCCCCGATTTGCGGAGCAGTTCTTC,CASSPRFAEQFF
NA,NA,TRBV19,TRBJ1-5,TGTGCCAGTAATGAGACACCTTATAGCAATCAGCCCCAGCATTTT,CASNETPYSNQPQHF
once,NA,TRBV4-2,TRBJ1-6,TGTGCCAGCAGCCAAGATTTGGGTTTAGACAGGTCGGGGGGGACCTATAATTCACCCCTCCACTTT,CASSQDLGLDRSGGTYNSPLHF
NA,NA,TRBV25-1,TRBJ2-1,TGTGCCAGCAGTGAAGGGAGTAATGAGCAGTTCTTC,CASSEGSNEQFF
NA,NA,TRBV2,TRBJ2-2,TGTGCCAGATGTCTTACCGGGGAGCTGTTTTTT,CARCLTGELFF
NA,TRBD1,TRBV2,TRBJ1-2,TGTGCCAGCACCCCGACAGGGCCTCTAAACTATGGCTACACCTTC,CASTPTGPLNYGYTF
NA,TRBD1,TRBV28,TRBJ2-7,TGTGCCAGCAGTTTAGCCGGGACAGGGAGCTACGAGCAGTACTTC,CASSLAGTGSYEQYF
NA,NA,TRBV29-1,TRBJ2-5,TGCAGCGTTGAAGATCTCCCTACCCAAGAGACCCAGTACTTC,CSVEDLPTQETQYF
NA,TRBD1,TRBV5-4,TRBJ2-5,TGTGCCAGCAGCTCGGGGCCGGGACAGCGACAAGAGACCCAGTACTTC,CASSSGPGQRQETQYF
once,TRBD2,TRBV6-1,TRBJ2-2,TGTGCCAGCAGTGTAACGGTAGCGGGAGGAACGAACACCGGGGAGCTGTTTTTT,CASSVTVAGGTNTGELFF
NA,TRBD2,TRBV27,TRBJ2-3,TGTGCCAGCAGTTTATTCGCGGGGGGGCGTATAGATACGCAGTATTTT,CASSLFAGGRIDTQYF
once,NA,TRBV5-1,TRBJ2-7,TGCGCCAGCAGCTTCCGCAGGGCCGTCCCTACCTACGAGCAGTACTTC,CASSFRRAVPTYEQYF
NA,TRBD2,TRBV25-1,TRBJ2-7,TGTGCCAGCAGTGGGGGGACTAGCGGTACCACCTACGAGCAGTACTTC,CASSGGTSGTTYEQYF
NA,TRBD1,TRBV29-1,TRBJ2-1,TGCAGCGTTGAAGAGGAGGACAGGTTTATCAATGAGCAGTTCTTC,CSVEEEDRFINEQFF
NA,NA,TRBV5-8,TRBJ1-2,TGTGCCAGCAGCTACCCCGAGGGCCGGCCGGTCAACTATGGCTACACCTTC,CASSYPEGRPVNYGYTF
NA,NA,TRBV7-6,TRBJ2-2,TGTGCCAGCAGCAGTGGGAGACGGAATCCGAACACCGGGGAGCTGTTTTTT,CASSSGRRNPNTGELFF
NA,NA,TRBV28,TRBJ1-5,TGTGCCAGCAGTCACCTACTCGACAGGCTCGGGAAGCCGCTCAATCAGCCCCAGCATTTT,CASSHLLDRLGKPLNQPQHF
once,TRBD1,TRBV7-9,TRBJ1-4,TGTGCCAGCAGCTTCTCCGGACAGGTTGGGGATGAAAAACTGTTTTTT,CASSFSGQVGDEKLFF
NA,TRBD1,TRBV20-1,TRBJ2-7,TGCAGTGCCGTGGACAGGGACGAGCAGTACTTC,CSAVDRDEQYF
once,TRBD1,TRBV5-1,TRBJ2-1,TGCGCCAGCAGCTTGGCCCGTGGCAGGGGGTTCGTCTATGAGCAGTTCTTC,CASSLARGRGFVYEQFF
NA,TRBD2,TRBV18,TRBJ2-1,TGTGCCAGCTCACCACCTAAAGGGACTAGCGGGAGCGCCTACAATGAGCAGTTCTTC,CASSPPKGTSGSAYNEQFF
NA,TRBD2,TRBV5-6,TRBJ2-1,TGTGCCAGCAGCTTCCACGGGTTGCGGGAGACCTCCTACAATGAGCAGTTCTTC,CASSFHGLRETSYNEQFF
NA,TRBD1,TRBV5-1,TRBJ2-5,TGCGCCAGCTCCTTCGGAGACAGGGAAGAGACCCAGTACTTC,CASSFGDREETQYF
NA,TRBD1,TRBV4-1,TRBJ1-5,TGCGCCAGCAGCCAAGAACCAGGGGGTAGGCAGCCCCAGCATTTT,CASSQEPGGRQPQHF
NA,NA,TRBV7-2,TRBJ2-3,TGTGCCAGCAGCTCTAAAGGCCCACCGAACAGGAGCTCCACAGATACGCAGTATTTT,CASSSKGPPNRSSTDTQYF
NA,TRBD1,TRBV28,TRBJ1-2,TGTGCCAGCATTTCGACAGGGTGGGATGGCTACACCTTC,CASISTGWDGYTF
NA,TRBD2,TRBV18,TRBJ2-7,TGTGCCAGCTCATTTAGCGGGAGTGAGCAGTACTTC,CASSFSGSEQYF
once,NA,TRBV27,TRBJ2-1,TGTGCCAGCACCCCAGGTTCCTCCTACAATGAGCAGTTCTTC,CASTPGSSYNEQFF
NA,TRBD2,TRBV5-1,TRBJ2-1,TGCGCCAGCAGGACTAGCGGGGGGGCGGAGAATGAGCAGTTCTTC,CASRTSGGAENEQFF
NA,NA,TRBV6-5,TRBJ1-2,TGTGCCAGCAGTTACCCCATCCCCTCAGGGTATGGCTACACCTTC,CASSYPIPSGYGYTF
NA,TRBD1,TRBV5-1,TRBJ2-7,TGCGCCAGCAGCTTGGGTGTCGGGACAGTTGCCTACGAGCAGTACTTC,CASSLGVGTVAYEQYF
NA,NA,TRBV2,TRBJ2-3,TGTGCCAGCCCAAAGACCCGACCGGAGGCCACAGATACGCAGTATTTT,CASPKTRPEATDTQYF
NA,TRBD1,TRBV15,TRBJ1-5,TGTGCCACCAGCAGAGCCCCTCCTCAGGGGGCTAGCAATCAGCCCCAGCATTTT,CATSRAPPQGASNQPQHF
NA,NA,TRBV20-1,TRBJ1-1,TGCAGTGCTAGTTACATCGTGGAAGCTTTCTTT,CSASYIVEAFF
NA,TRBD1,TRBV4-3,TRBJ2-1,TGCGCCAGCAGCCAAGAAGGGGGCCAGCGTGAGCAGTTCTTC,CASSQEGGQREQFF
NA,NA,TRBV27,TRBJ2-3,TGTGCCAGCAGTTTATCGATGCAGGGGCCCACAGATACGCAGTATTTT,CASSLSMQGPTDTQYF
NA,NA,TRBV19,TRBJ1-5,TGTGCCAGTACGAACCCCGAGGCGAGGAGAGAAAGCAATCAGCCCCAGCATTTT,CASTNPEARRESNQPQHF
once,NA,TRBV5-6,TRBJ2-3,TGTGCCAGCAGCTTAACGGTGGATACGCAGTATTTT,CASSLTVDTQYF
NA,TRBD2,TRBV12-5,TRBJ2-7,TGTGCTAGTGGTTTGGTACTCAGGACTAGCGTCTCCTACGAGCAGTACTTC,CASGLVLRTSVSYEQYF
NA,NA,TRBV25-1,TRBJ2-7,TGTGCCAGCAGTAGACAAGGCGAGCAGTACTTC,CASSRQGEQYF
NA,NA,TRBV7-8,TRBJ1-6,TGTGCCAGCAGCTTCAAAAGTGGGCCCTCGGGGGGATCACCCCTCCACTTT,CASSFKSGPSGGSPLHF
NA,TRBD1,TRBV15,TRBJ1-6,TGTGCCACCAGCGCAAACCGGGACAGGGGGCTAGGTTCACCCCTCCACTTT,CATSANRDRGLGSPLHF
NA,NA,TRBV7-9,TRBJ1-3,TGTGCCAGCAGCTTACGACAGGACTCTGGAAACACCATATATTTT,CASSLRQDSGNTIYF
NA,NA,TRBV7-2,TRBJ2-1,TGTGCCAGCAGCCTCTTCTTCAGGGAAGGGATTAATGGTGAGCAGTTCTTC,CASSLFFREGINGEQFF
once,TRBD2,TRBV30,TRBJ2-1,TGTGCCTGCAACGGGACTAGCGGGAGTACTGAGCAGTTCTTC,CACNGTSGSTEQFF
once,NA,TRBV19,TRBJ1-5,TGTGCCAGTAGTATAGAATCAGGGTATGGTCAGCCCCAGCATTTT,CASSIESGYGQPQHF
NA,TRBD2,TRBV10-3,TRBJ2-1,TGTGCCATCGGACTAGCGCGGGGGGGTAATGAGCAGTTCTTC,CAIGLARGGNEQFF
NA,TRBD2,TRBV5-4,TRBJ2-3,TGTGCCAGCAGCTCGAAGACTAGCTCCCAGTACCCCACAGATACGCAGTATTTT,CASSSKTSSQYPTDTQYF
NA,NA,TRBV4-2,TRBJ2-7,TGTGCCAGCAGACAAGATCGCCCTTCTAGTCCCCACGAGCAGTACTTC,CASRQDRPSSPHEQYF
NA,TRBD2,TRBV14,TRBJ2-1,TGTGCTAGCAGCCAAGTAGGACTAGCGGGAGACCATGAGCAGTTCTTC,CASSQVGLAGDHEQFF
few,TRBD1,TRBV29-1,TRBJ2-1,TGCAGCGTTGAAGCGACCGGGACAGGCAAACTCAATGAGCAGTTCTTC,CSVEATGTGKLNEQFF
NA,NA,TRBV5-8,TRBJ2-7,TGTGCCAGCAGCTTGTTCTCTGCTTACAGACCCTACGAGCAGTACTTC,CASSLFSAYRPYEQYF
NA,TRBD2,TRBV29-1,TRBJ2-5,TGCAGCGCCGAACTAGCGGGAGGTTCTGCAGAGACCCAGTACTTC,CSAELAGGSAETQYF
once,NA,TRBV14,TRBJ2-3,TGTGCCAGCAGCCAACAGAGGACAGATACGCAGTATTTT,CASSQQRTDTQYF